This TCR beta chain was sequenced in a study of T cell responses to AZD1222 COVID-19 vaccine. CDR3 length equals 15 residues. Per the germline V gene, CDR1 is LGHDT and CDR2 is YNNKEL (reference sequence). The J segment lost 5 bases and the V segment lost 2 bases, leaving 7 bases of the junction unmatched. TCRdb keeps only in-frame clones here, not all; method: immunoSEQ multiplex PCR. In the table there are approximately 130,000 clones, roughly 93% of which are singletons. On this clone: Its cognate antigen is unknown.

Study-wide results and limits: Close to half of all spike-specific TCRs reportedly target regions of the variants that are unmutated. The donor group comprised mostly white British people and more females; the analysis possibly underestimated clonal diversity. Regions 160-218 and 743-854 dominated among vaccine-associated CD4 TCRs spanning spike.

The chain combines TRBV3-1 (or the pseudogene TRBV3-2) with TRBJ2-5; TRBD2 agrees at 8 bases. The input for sequencing was peripheral blood, taken on day 0 of AZD1222 vaccination. The clonotype was recovered from an adult in good health. This CDR3 reads CASSQWAGGGETQYF. The CDR3 DNA sequence: TGTGCCAGCAGCCAATGGGCGGGAGGCGGTGAGACCCAGTACTTC.